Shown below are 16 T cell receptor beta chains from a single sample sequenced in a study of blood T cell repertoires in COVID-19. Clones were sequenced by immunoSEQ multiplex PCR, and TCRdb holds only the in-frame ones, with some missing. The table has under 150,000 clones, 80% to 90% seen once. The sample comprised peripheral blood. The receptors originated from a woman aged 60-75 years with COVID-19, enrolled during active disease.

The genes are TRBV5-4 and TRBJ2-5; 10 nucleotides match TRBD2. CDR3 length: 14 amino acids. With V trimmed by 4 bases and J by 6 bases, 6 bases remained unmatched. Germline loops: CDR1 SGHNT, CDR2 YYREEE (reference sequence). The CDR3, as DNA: TGTGCCAGCAGCCGGACTAGCGGCGAACAGACCCAGTACTTC. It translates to CASSRTSGEQTQYF.

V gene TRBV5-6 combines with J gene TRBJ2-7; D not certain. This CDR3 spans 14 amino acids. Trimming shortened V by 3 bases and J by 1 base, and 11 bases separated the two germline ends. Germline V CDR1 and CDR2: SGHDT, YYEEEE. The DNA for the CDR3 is TGTGCCAGCAGCTCCATTGGAGAGTCCTACGAGCAGTACTTC. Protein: CASSSIGESYEQYF.

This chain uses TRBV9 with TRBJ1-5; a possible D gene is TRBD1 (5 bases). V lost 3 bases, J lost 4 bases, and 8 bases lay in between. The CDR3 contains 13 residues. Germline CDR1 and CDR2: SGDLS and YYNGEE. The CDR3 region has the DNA TGTGCCAGCAGCGCAGGGATAAATCAGCCCCAGCATTTT. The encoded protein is CASSAGINQPQHF.

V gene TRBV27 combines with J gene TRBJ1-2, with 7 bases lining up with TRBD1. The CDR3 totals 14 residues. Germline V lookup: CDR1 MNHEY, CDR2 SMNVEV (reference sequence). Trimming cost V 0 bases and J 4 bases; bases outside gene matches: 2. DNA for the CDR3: TGTGCCAGCAGTTTATCGGGACAGCGCTATGGCTACACCTTC. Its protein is CASSLSGQRYGYTF.

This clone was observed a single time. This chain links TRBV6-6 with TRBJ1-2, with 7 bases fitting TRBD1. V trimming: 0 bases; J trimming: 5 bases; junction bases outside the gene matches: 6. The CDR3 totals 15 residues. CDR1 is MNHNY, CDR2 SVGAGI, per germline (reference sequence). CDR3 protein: CASSYSGTVPYGYTF. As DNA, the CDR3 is TGTGCCAGCAGTTACTCCGGGACAGTCCCTTATGGCTACACCTTC.

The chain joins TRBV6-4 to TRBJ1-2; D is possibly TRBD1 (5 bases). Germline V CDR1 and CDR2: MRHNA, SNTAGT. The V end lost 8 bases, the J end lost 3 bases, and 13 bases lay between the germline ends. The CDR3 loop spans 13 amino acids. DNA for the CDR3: TGTGCCAGCCGGAACGCGGGGGACTATGGCTACACCTTC. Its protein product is CASRNAGDYGYTF.

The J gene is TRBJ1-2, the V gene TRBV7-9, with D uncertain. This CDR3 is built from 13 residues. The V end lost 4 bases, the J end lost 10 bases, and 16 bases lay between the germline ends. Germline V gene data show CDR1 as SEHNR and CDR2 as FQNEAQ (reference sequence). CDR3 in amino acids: CASSSRGRRAYTF. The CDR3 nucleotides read TGTGCCAGCAGCTCAAGAGGCAGGCGGGCCTACACCTTC. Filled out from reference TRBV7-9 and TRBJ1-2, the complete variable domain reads DTGVSQNPRHKITKRGQNVTFRCDPISEHNRLYWYRQTLGQGPEFLTYFQNEAQLEKSRLLSDRFSAERPKGSFSTLEIQRTEQGDSAMYLCASSSRGRRAYTFGSGTRLTVV.

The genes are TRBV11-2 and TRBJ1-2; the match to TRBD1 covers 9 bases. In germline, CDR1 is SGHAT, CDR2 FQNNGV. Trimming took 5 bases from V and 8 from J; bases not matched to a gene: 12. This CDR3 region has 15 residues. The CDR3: CASSVSTGGLSGYTF. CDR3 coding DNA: TGTGCCAGCAGCGTATCGACAGGGGGTCTTAGCGGCTACACCTTC.

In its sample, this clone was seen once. CDR3 in DNA: TGTGCCAGCAGTTTATACCAGCGGGGGGGGGAGACCCAGTACTTC. It encodes CASSLYQRGGETQYF. This chain connects TRBV27 to TRBJ2-5; 10 positions match TRBD2. With 1 base clipped from V and 5 bases from J, the junction kept 4 bases outside the gene matches. The CDR3 has 15 residues. Germline V CDR1 and CDR2: MNHEY, SMNVEV (reference sequence).

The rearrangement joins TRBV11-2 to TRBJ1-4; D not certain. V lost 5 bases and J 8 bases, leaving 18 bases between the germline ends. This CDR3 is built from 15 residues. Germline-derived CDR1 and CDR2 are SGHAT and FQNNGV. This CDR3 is CASSQNAQVPEKLFF. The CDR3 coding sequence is TGTGCCAGCAGCCAGAACGCGCAGGTCCCCGAAAAACTGTTTTTT.

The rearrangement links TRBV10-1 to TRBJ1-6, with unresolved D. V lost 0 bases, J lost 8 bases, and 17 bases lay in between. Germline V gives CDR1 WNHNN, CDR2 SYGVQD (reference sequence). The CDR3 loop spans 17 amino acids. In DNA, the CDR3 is TGCGCCAGCAGTGAGTCGATTGAGGCCCGAGTCCATTCACCCCTCCACTTT. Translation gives CASSESIEARVHSPLHF.

The CDR3 here is CASSLVGEGEAFF. CDR3 bases: TGTGCCAGCAGTTTAGTGGGGGAGGGGGAAGCTTTCTTT. The chain links TRBV12-3 or TRBV12-4 to TRBJ1-1, with D possibly being TRBD1 (5 bases). The CDR3 extends over 13 amino acids. With 1 base removed from V and 8 bases from J, the gap between germline ends came to 11 bases.

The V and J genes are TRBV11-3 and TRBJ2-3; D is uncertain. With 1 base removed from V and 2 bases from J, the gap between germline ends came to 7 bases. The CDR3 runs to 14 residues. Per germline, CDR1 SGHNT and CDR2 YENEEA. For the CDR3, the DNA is TGTGCCAGCAGCTTAGGAGAGCCCACAGATACGCAGTATTTT. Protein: CASSLGEPTDTQYF. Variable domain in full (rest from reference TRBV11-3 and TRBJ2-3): EAGVVQSPRYKIIEKKQPVAFWCNPISGHNTLYWYLQNLGQGPELLIRYENEEAVDDSQLPKDRFSAERLKGVDSTLKIQPAELGDSAVYLCASSLGEPTDTQYFGPGTRLTVL.

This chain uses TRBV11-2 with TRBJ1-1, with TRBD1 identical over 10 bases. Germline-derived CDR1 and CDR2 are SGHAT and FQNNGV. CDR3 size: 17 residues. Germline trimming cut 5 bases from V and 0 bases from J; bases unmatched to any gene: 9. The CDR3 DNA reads TGTGCCAGCAGCCTGGGACAGGGGTTTTTGATGAACACTGAAGCTTTCTTT. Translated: CASSLGQGFLMNTEAFF.

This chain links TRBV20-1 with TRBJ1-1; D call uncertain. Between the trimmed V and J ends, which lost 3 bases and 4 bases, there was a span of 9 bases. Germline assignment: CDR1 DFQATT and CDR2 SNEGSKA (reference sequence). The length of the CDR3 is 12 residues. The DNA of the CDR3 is TGCAGTGCTAGTACGTGGAGCACTGAAGCTTTCTTT. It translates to CSASTWSTEAFF.

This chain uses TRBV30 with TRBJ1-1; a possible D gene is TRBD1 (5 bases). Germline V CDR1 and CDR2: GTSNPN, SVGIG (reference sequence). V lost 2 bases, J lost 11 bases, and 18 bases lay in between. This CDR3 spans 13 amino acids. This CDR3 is CAWSQSQGPQAFF. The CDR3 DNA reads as TGTGCCTGGAGTCAAAGTCAGGGTCCTCAGGCTTTCTTT.